Sequencing of this TCR beta chain was carried out in a study of blood T cell repertoires in COVID-19. Overall study context: The origin of the acute and convalescent COVID-19 samples was the United States, Italy and Spain. T cells, B-cell-depleted T cells, or PBMCs supplied cDNA or gDNA.

V lost 6 bases and J lost 6, with 8 bases in between. The CDR3 length is 10 residues. The germline V gene encodes CDR1 SQVTM and CDR2 ANQGSEA. Authors' methods: Counts of nucleated cells, estimated from reference gene primer amplification, were obtained. Libraries were prepared by immunoSEQ multiplex PCR; TCRdb keeps only in-frame clonotypes and omits some of them. V and J calls and clone size are given by that table; D and trimming were obtained from the DNA. This sample has just over 650,000 clones, with just under 90% found just once. A few counts support this clone. V is TRBV29-1 and J is TRBJ1-2, with a possible D match to TRBD1 (5 bases). The clonotype was recovered from a woman between 18 and 30 years old with acute or convalescent COVID-19. Sequenced material: peripheral blood. CDR3 sequence (DNA): TGCAGCGTGGGGGGGAATGGCTACACCTTC. It specifies CSVGGNGYTF.